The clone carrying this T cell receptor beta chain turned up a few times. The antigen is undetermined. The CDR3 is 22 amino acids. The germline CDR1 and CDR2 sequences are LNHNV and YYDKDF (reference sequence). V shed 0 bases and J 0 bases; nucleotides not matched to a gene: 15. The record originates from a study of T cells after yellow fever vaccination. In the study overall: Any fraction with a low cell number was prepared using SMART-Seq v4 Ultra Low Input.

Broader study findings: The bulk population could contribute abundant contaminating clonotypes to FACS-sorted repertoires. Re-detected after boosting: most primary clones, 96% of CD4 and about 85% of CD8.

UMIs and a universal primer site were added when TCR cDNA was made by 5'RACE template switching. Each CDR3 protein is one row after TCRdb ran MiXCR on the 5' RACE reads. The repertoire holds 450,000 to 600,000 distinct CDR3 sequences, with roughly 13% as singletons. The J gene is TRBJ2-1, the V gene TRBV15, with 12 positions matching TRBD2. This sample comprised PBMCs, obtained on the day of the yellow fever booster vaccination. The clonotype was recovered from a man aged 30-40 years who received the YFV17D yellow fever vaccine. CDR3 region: CATSRDRRLAGVLLSSYNEQFF. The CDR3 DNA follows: TGTGCCACCAGCAGAGATCGACGACTAGCGGGAGTTCTACTAAGCTCCTACAATGAGCAGTTCTTC.